The present T cell receptor beta chain was sequenced within a study of vaccination and CD4 T cells after COVID-19. Time point: late sampling 161 to 241 days after vaccination in three convalescent patients. Sample treatment: roughly 11-day PBMC culture with coronavirus spike peptide pools or control peptides (ViraFEST assay). Following expansion of antigen-specific T cells with peptide pools, ViraFEST then sequenced TCRs. V lost 3 bases, J lost 6 bases, and 14 bases lay in between. This CDR3 is built from 13 residues. From germline, CDR1 is DFQATT and CDR2 SNEGSKA (reference sequence). The Oncomine TCR Beta short-read assay sequenced DNA from cultured CD4+ T cells. TCRdb re-derived calls from the PCR reads in MiXCR, one entry per CDR3 protein. The sample yields around 16,000 distinct CDR3 sequences, approximately 50% seen once. This clonotype appeared a few times. The antigen remains unidentified.

The material was CD4+ T cells from blood, cultured in vitro, obtained about 7 months after SARS-CoV-2 vaccination. The source is a human donor who had recovered from COVID-19. J is TRBJ1-2 and V is TRBV20-1, with D possibly matching TRBD1 (5 bases). The CDR3 sequence is CSASVSGYNGYTF. CDR3 nucleotide sequence: TGCAGTGCTAGTGTATCAGGGTATAATGGCTACACCTTC.